A single T cell receptor (beta chain) is shown here with its context. Its antigen remains unidentified. Qualities for individual bases were not recorded, and no much larger clone is one base off. These data originate in a study of OX40 agonist ivuxolimab in advanced cancers. Concerning the study at large: Ivuxolimab, which targeted the costimulatory receptor OX40 (CD134), was an agonistic, fully human IgG2 monoclonal antibody. Intravenous ivuxolimab was administered to patients every 2 weeks at six dose levels: 0.01, 0.1, 0.3, 1.5, 3 and 10 mg/kg. Among the roughly 54 dose-escalation patients, about 20 had hepatocellular carcinoma, approximately 15 melanoma, 9 renal cell carcinoma and 9 head and neck cancer. In the dose-escalation cohort, 75% to 90% of patients were male, and the mean age was roughly 60 years with a range of roughly 23 to 79. Prior anti-PD-1, anti-PD-L1 or anti-CTLA-4 therapy was permitted, and less than 45% of dose-escalation patients had received checkpoint inhibitors. Three dose-escalation patients achieved partial responses, one with hepatocellular carcinoma and two with cutaneous melanoma. Peripheral TCRbeta sequencing aimed to test whether ivuxolimab altered TCR sequence diversity and caused clonal T-cell expansion. The paper reports the monotherapy dose-escalation portion (N of about 54 patients) of the phase I ivuxolimab trial.

General conclusions and limits of the study: On average, CD8+ T cells showed more expanded clones than CD4+ T cells after ivuxolimab. Low levels of normalized T-cell clonal expansion were also seen in some nonresponding patients. Clonal expansion of both CD4+ and CD8+ blood T cells was observed from baseline to week 6 at doses 0.1 to 3.0 mg/kg. Partial responders in the 0.1-3.0 mg/kg groups had among the lowest normalized peripheral clonal expansion, especially among CD8+ T cells. Which antigens the clonally expanded peripheral T cells were specific for was not determined.

From the cysteine through the phenylalanine, the CDR3 covers 15 amino acids. Of all the DNA, just the CDR3 is kept, 45 bases in frame from base 1. For CDR1 and CDR2, the germline V gene lists SGHVS and FQNEAQ. Trimming leaves V shorter by 2 bases and J shorter by 5 bases, with the junction holding 7 bases beyond the gene matches. Patients with autoimmune disease history or receiving systemic immunosuppression were excluded from the trial. In every dose cohort, peripheral blood was drawn for TCR sequencing at baseline, cycle 4 day 1, and cycle 7 day 1. Samples were obtained from an open-label, multicenter, first-in-human phase I dose-escalation trial of ivuxolimab. Adults with locally advanced or metastatic melanoma, renal cell, hepatocellular, or head and neck squamous cell carcinoma were enrolled in the trial. Before TCR sequencing, CD4+ T cells and CD8+ T cells from peripheral blood were sorted into separate populations.

For sequencing of the TCRbeta CDR3 region, genomic DNA was extracted from the sorted cells. The immunoSEQ Assay was used for sequencing of TCRbeta CDR3 regions. In its TCRdb copy, this immuneACCESS table keeps in-frame sequences only and misses some clones. Where compared with another copy, unresolved V genes explain less than half of these, and the others have no known cause. In all, the sample holds approximately 100,000 clones, and just over 90% of those were seen once. The top ten hold approximately 0.5% of the sample. This clonotype originated in an adult with an advanced solid tumor such as melanoma, head and neck, liver or kidney cancer. This receptor chain uses TRBV7-8 and TRBJ2-5; a stretch of 8 junction bases matches TRBD2. The specimen was CD4+ or CD8+ T cells sorted from blood, collected in a trial of the OX40 agonist ivuxolimab. DNA sequence: TGTGCCAGCAGCTTATTCGGGGGGGCCTTGGAGACCCAGTACTTC. Its coded protein is CASSLFGGALETQYF.